This T cell receptor (beta chain) was sequenced in a study of long-term antiretroviral therapy in people with HIV. Study findings and constraints: HIV repertoires covered narrower CDR3 length ranges than controls did.

Germline V lookup: CDR1 SGHRS, CDR2 YFSETQ. V was trimmed by 0 bases and J by 5 bases, leaving 11 bases between them. The CDR3 runs 14 residues. Survey level was the resolution at which the v3.0 immunoSEQ assay ran. Only in-frame clones appear in the TCRdb table, and some are missing; sequencing was by immunoSEQ multiplex PCR. Of some 15,000 clones in the sample, 78% were seen once. Turning to this clone: What it recognizes is unknown.

This specimen consisted of unsorted PBMCs, obtained more than 3.1 years after starting antiretroviral therapy. This TCR was sampled from a woman aged 40 to 50 with HIV. The chain uses TRBV5-1 and TRBJ1-1, with D possibly being TRBD1 (5 bases). CDR3 nucleotide sequence: TGCGCCAGCAGCTTGGGGGGGTCTCAAACTGAAGCTTTCTTT. The encoded protein is CASSLGGSQTEAFF.